The present entry profiles one T cell receptor (beta chain) with its context. FACS enriched CD8+ TEMRA cells, while bulk CD8+ and CD4+ were negatively isolated. It was with random hexamers that 0.5 to 1 ug RNA was reverse transcribed. Coverage of TCR beta CDR3 amplification by immunoSEQ multiplex PCR extended to 54 Vbeta and 13 Jbeta. TCRdb reprocessed the immunoSEQ multiplex PCR reads via MiXCR and lists one record per CDR3 protein. The table includes around 150,000 distinct CDR3 sequences, nearly 95% detected once. The data are from a study of CD8 T cells in Susac syndrome. The TCR originated in a human donor in good health. Material for sequencing was CD8+ T cells from PBMCs.

CDR3 coding DNA: TGTGCCAGCAGCGCGGCAGGGGCAGGCACCGGGGAGCTGTTTTTT. Protein sequence: CASSAAGAGTGELFF. The V gene is TRBV9, the J gene TRBJ2-2; D might be TRBD1 (6 bases). Germline V gene lookup returns CDR1 SGDLS and CDR2 YYNGEE. This CDR3 region has 15 residues. Trimming left V 3 bases short and J 4 bases short, with 13 bases between.